A selection of T cell receptor beta chains follows, all from one sample in a study of T cells in localized non-small cell lung cancer. Sequenced by immunoSEQ multiplex PCR; TCRdb stores in-frame clones only, minus some. The data show hundreds of clones, just over 20% seen once. Here the sequenced sample was normal lung tissue next to the tumor, taken before any cancer treatment. All receptors derive from a man between 35 and 75 years old with stage III squamous cell lung carcinoma. Each CDR3 is given with its conserved first and last residue. D genes are given only for firm matches. Where a row states a size, it is once, few, many or the class of an expanded clone; other rows omit it.

abundance	d_gene	v_gene	j_gene	CDR3aa	CDR3nt
NA	NA	TRBV1	TRBJ2-7	CASSQVRTGYEQYF	TGCGCCAGCAGCCAAGTAAGGACAGGGTACGAGCAGTACTTC
medium-sized	NA	TRBV11-3	TRBJ2-1	CASSLDSSYNEQFF	TGTGCCAGCAGCTTAGATAGCTCCTACAATGAGCAGTTCTTC
NA	NA	TRBV18	TRBJ2-5	CASSPTGGGLETQYF	TGTGCCAGCTCACCTACAGGTGGGGGGCTAGAGACCCAGTACTTC
few	NA	TRBV18	TRBJ1-4	CASSVGRNEKLFF	TGTGCCAGCTCCGTAGGACGGAATGAAAAACTGTTTTTT
few	NA	TRBV11-3	TRBJ1-4	CASSLYPGAAGKLFF	TGTGCCAGCAGCTTGTATCCGGGCGCGGCGGGAAAACTGTTTTTT
few	NA	TRBV4-1	TRBJ1-3	CASSQDARGGSGNTIYF	TGCGCCAGCAGCCAAGATGCCCGGGGGGGCTCTGGAAACACCATATATTTT
medium-sized	TRBD2	TRBV11-3	TRBJ2-5	CASSYARGGTQETQYF	TGTGCCAGCAGCTACGCGCGGGGGGGGACCCAAGAGACCCAGTACTTC
NA	TRBD1	TRBV9	TRBJ2-5	CASSATGVATQYF	TGTGCCAGCAGTGCCACAGGGGTGGCGACCCAGTACTTC
NA	NA	TRBV6-8	TRBJ1-5	CASSPTGPLNQPQHF	TGTGCCAGCAGCCCGACAGGTCCACTCAATCAGCCCCAGCATTTT
few	NA	TRBV11-3	TRBJ1-4	CASSLSPPGEKLFF	TGTGCCAGCAGCTTATCGCCGCCCGGGGAAAAACTGTTTTTT
medium-sized	TRBD1	TRBV9	TRBJ1-5	CASRERLTGANQPQHF	TGTGCCAGCAGGGAGCGACTAACAGGGGCCAATCAGCCCCAGCATTTT
NA	TRBD1	TRBV25-1	TRBJ1-3	CASRPGGSGNTIYF	TGTGCCAGCCGGCCAGGGGGCTCTGGAAACACCATATATTTT
NA	NA	TRBV5-1	TRBJ1-2	CASSPERNYLSYGYTF	TGCGCCAGCAGCCCGGAGAGGAACTACCTCAGCTATGGCTACACCTTC
NA	NA	TRBV29-1	TRBJ1-1	CSALTDLNTEAFF	TGCAGCGCCCTGACAGATTTAAACACTGAAGCTTTCTTT
NA	NA	TRBV29-1	TRBJ2-7	CSVAPQGQPGEQYF	TGCAGCGTCGCCCCGCAGGGCCAACCGGGGGAGCAGTACTTC
NA	TRBD2	TRBV6-8	TRBJ2-3	CASSYSISGNTDTQYF	TGTGCCAGCAGTTACTCGATTAGCGGGAACACAGATACGCAGTATTTT
few	NA	TRBV14	TRBJ1-1	CASSYYRGNTEAFF	TGTGCCAGCAGCTACTACCGGGGGAACACTGAAGCTTTCTTT
NA	NA	TRBV6-8	TRBJ2-5	CASNTGLQTQYF	TGTGCCAGCAATACAGGGCTCCAGACCCAGTACTTC
NA	NA	TRBV10-1	TRBJ2-7	CASSVREQSYEQYF	TGCGCCAGCAGTGTAAGGGAACAGTCCTACGAGCAGTACTTC
few	NA	TRBV6-8	TRBJ2-4	CASSPQGSQYWNIQYF	TGTGCCAGCAGCCCCCAGGGGTCACAGTATTGGAACATTCAGTACTTC
medium-sized	NA	TRBV6-8	TRBJ2-7	CASSPGRSFSYEQYF	TGTGCCAGCAGTCCCGGGCGGAGCTTCTCCTACGAGCAGTACTTC
medium-sized	NA	TRBV9	TRBJ1-2	CASSHVDTARIYGYTF	TGTGCCAGCAGCCATGTAGACACCGCCCGCATCTATGGCTACACCTTC
few	TRBD1	TRBV11-3	TRBJ2-1	CASTGTGVGYEQFF	TGTGCCAGCACCGGGACAGGGGTTGGCTATGAGCAGTTCTTC
NA	NA	TRBV12-5	TRBJ1-3	CASTLHSSGNTIYF	TGTGCCAGCACCTTACACAGCTCTGGAAACACCATATATTTT
few	TRBD1	TRBV11-3	TRBJ2-1	CASSLVGRGQDNEQFF	TGTGCCAGCAGCTTAGTAGGCAGGGGGCAGGACAATGAGCAGTTCTTC
NA	TRBD1	TRBV9	TRBJ1-4	CASRDRVEKLFF	TGTGCCAGCAGGGACAGGGTTGAAAAACTGTTTTTT
few	NA	TRBV6-8	TRBJ1-3	CASSYSSQGETSGNTIYF	TGTGCCAGCAGTTACTCGAGTCAGGGCGAGACCTCTGGAAACACCATATATTTT
NA	TRBD2	TRBV19	TRBJ2-1	CASRTSRDYGREQFF	TGTGCCAGTAGGACTTCCCGGGACTACGGTCGTGAGCAGTTCTTC
NA	TRBD1	TRBV28	TRBJ1-4	CASTTRGQGNRKLFF	TGTGCCAGCACCACGAGGGGACAGGGAAATCGAAAACTGTTTTTT
large	NA	TRBV19	TRBJ2-1	CASSIGGRQNEQFF	TGTGCCAGTAGTATAGGGGGCAGGCAGAATGAGCAGTTCTTC
NA	NA	TRBV5-1	TRBJ1-2	CASSPDKGVQLYGYTF	TGCGCCAGCAGCCCCGATAAGGGTGTCCAACTTTATGGCTACACCTTC
few	TRBD1	TRBV11-3	TRBJ1-3	CASSFLTGGNTIYF	TGTGCCAGCAGCTTCTTGACAGGGGGAAACACCATATATTTT
few	NA	TRBV6-8	TRBJ1-5	CASSYRWGQPQHF	TGTGCCAGCAGTTACCGTTGGGGCCAGCCCCAGCATTTT
few	TRBD2	TRBV11-3	TRBJ2-3	CASSLSGIYTDTQYF	TGTGCCAGCAGCCTTAGCGGGATATACACAGATACGCAGTATTTT
few	NA	TRBV6-8	TRBJ1-4	CASSLRGGRYEKLFF	TGTGCCAGCAGTCTCCGCGGGGGGCGCTACGAAAAACTGTTTTTT
few	NA	TRBV14	TRBJ2-1	CASRGDTREQFF	TGTGCCAGCAGGGGGGACACCAGGGAGCAGTTCTTC
NA	NA	TRBV19	TRBJ2-5	CASRARSGGLETQYF	TGTGCCAGTAGGGCCAGGTCTGGGGGGCTTGAGACCCAGTACTTC
NA	NA	TRBV6-8	TRBJ1-5	CASSYSGRGNQPQHF	TGTGCCAGCAGTTACTCAGGGCGCGGCAATCAGCCCCAGCATTTT
NA	TRBD1	TRBV11-3	TRBJ1-1	CASRGSGTVGTEAFF	TGTGCCAGCAGGGGGTCCGGGACAGTAGGCACTGAAGCTTTCTTT
medium-sized	TRBD1	TRBV6-8	TRBJ1-2	CASSYPDRVFEDGYTF	TGTGCCAGCAGTTACCCGGACAGGGTGTTTGAGGATGGCTACACCTTC
NA	TRBD2	TRBV5-1	TRBJ2-5	CASSLAGLAGVGTQYF	TGCGCCAGCAGCTTGGCGGGACTAGCGGGAGTCGGGACCCAGTACTTC
NA	NA	TRBV29-1	TRBJ1-3	CSVVGEQESGNTIYF	TGCAGCGTTGTAGGGGAACAGGAATCCGGAAACACCATATATTTT
few	NA	TRBV9	TRBJ1-5	CASSALLGQTMGGNQPQHF	TGTGCCAGCAGTGCCCTCTTAGGACAGACAATGGGGGGCAATCAGCCCCAGCATTTT
NA	TRBD1	TRBV6-8	TRBJ1-1	CASFQQGAARFTEAFF	TGTGCCAGCTTTCAGCAGGGGGCCGCGAGATTCACTGAAGCTTTCTTT
NA	NA	TRBV19	TRBJ2-7	CASSMKLAPSYEQYF	TGTGCCAGTAGTATGAAGCTAGCGCCCTCCTACGAGCAGTACTTC
few	TRBD1	TRBV6-8	TRBJ1-1	CASSYTTGENTEAFF	TGTGCCAGCAGTTACACGACAGGGGAAAACACTGAAGCTTTCTTT
NA	NA	TRBV11-3	TRBJ1-3	CASSLVGSVTGNTIYF	TGTGCCAGCAGCTTGGTAGGGTCGGTAACTGGAAACACCATATATTTT
few	NA	TRBV11-3	TRBJ1-6	CASSLGQGFYNSPLHF	TGTGCCAGCAGCTTAGGGCAGGGGTTTTATAATTCACCCCTCCACTTT